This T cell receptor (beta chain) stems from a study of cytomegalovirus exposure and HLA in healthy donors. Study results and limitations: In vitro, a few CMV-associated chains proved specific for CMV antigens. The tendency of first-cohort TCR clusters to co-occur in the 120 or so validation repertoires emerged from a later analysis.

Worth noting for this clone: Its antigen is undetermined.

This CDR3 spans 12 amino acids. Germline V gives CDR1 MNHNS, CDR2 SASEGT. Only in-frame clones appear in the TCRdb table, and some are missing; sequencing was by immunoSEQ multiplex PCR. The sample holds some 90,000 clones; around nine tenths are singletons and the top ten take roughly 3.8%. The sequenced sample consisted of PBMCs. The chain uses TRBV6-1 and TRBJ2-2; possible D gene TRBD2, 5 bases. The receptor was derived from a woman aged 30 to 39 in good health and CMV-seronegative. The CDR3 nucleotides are TGTGCGGGAGCCTCGAACACCGGGGAGCTGTTTTTT. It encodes CAGASNTGELFF.